This note documents a single T cell receptor beta chain sequence. This sample was included in a study of blood T cell repertoires in COVID-19. Using immunoSEQ multiplex PCR, the repertoire was profiled, and TCRdb retains in-frame clones only, with some absent. The data show around 200,000 clones, 80% to 90% seen once. Germline CDR1 reads MNHEY; CDR2 reads SVGEGT. The CDR3 is 15 amino acids. Germline trimming cut 5 bases from V and 4 bases from J; bases unmatched to any gene: 10. The chain links TRBV6-2 or TRBV6-3 to TRBJ2-7, with TRBD2 matching 8 bases. This TCR derives from a man younger than 35 with active or convalescent COVID-19. Specimen: peripheral blood. CDR3 region: CASSRLAGRGYEQYV. The CDR3 bases are TGTGCCAGCAGTCGTTTAGCGGGAAGGGGATACGAGCAGTACGTC.